This is a list of T cell receptor beta chains from one sample in a study of blood T cell repertoires in COVID-19. Profiled with immunoSEQ multiplex PCR; TCRdb holds only in-frame clones, not every one. There are about 52,000 clones in the sample; 86% occur only once, and around 15% lies in the top ten. The sequenced sample was peripheral blood. These receptors all come from a man aged 65-85 years with acute or convalescent COVID-19. The CDR3 runs from the conserved cysteine through the conserved F or W. A D gene is named only where the DNA matches it firmly. Size values are once, few and many counts, or a class for expanded clones, and some rows have none.

D gene	V gene	J gene	clone size	CDR3 DNA	CDR3 protein
TRBD1	TRBV9	TRBJ1-2	few	TGTGCCAGCAGCCAAGGCGTTTGGCAGGGGGATGGCTACACCTTC	CASSQGVWQGDGYTF
-	TRBV9	TRBJ1-2	-	TGTGCCAGCGGGGCAGGGGAGGGCTATGGCTACACCTTC	CASGAGEGYGYTF
TRBD2	TRBV15	TRBJ2-3	-	TGTGCCACCAGCCAGGGACTAGCGCGCACAGATACGCAGTATTTT	CATSQGLARTDTQYF
-	TRBV6-5	TRBJ1-2	-	TGTGCCAGCAGTAAATCCGGGACAAGCGGCTACACCTTC	CASSKSGTSGYTF
-	TRBV28	TRBJ1-5	-	TGTGCCGAAAAGGACAATAGCAATCAGCCCCAGCATTTT	CAEKDNSNQPQHF
TRBD1	TRBV28	TRBJ1-5	-	TGTGCCAGCAGTTTCCCCAGGGGGCTTCAGCCCCAGCATTTT	CASSFPRGLQPQHF
TRBD1	TRBV6-2/TRBV6-3	TRBJ1-1	once	TGTGCCAGCAGCCCGGGACAGGGGGTCACTGAAGCTTTCTTT	CASSPGQGVTEAFF
-	TRBV21-1	TRBJ2-7	-	TGTGCCAGCAGCTTACCACGGACAGGGGTTATCTACGAGCAGTACTTC	CASSLPRTGVIYEQYF
TRBD2	TRBV7-6	TRBJ2-3	-	TGTGCCAGCAGCTTAGCGCATGGCGGGAGTCCCAGCACAGATACGCAGTATTTT	CASSLAHGGSPSTDTQYF
TRBD2	TRBV7-7	TRBJ2-1	once	TGTGCTAGCAGCGGGGGACTAGCGGGGGTAGGCAATGAGCAGTTCTTC	CASSGGLAGVGNEQFF
TRBD1	TRBV19	TRBJ1-5	-	TGTGCCAGTAGTGCCAGGACAGGGCTTCAGCCCCAGCATTTT	CASSARTGLQPQHF
-	TRBV5-1	TRBJ1-3	-	TGCGCCAGCAATGATGAGGGAAACACCATATATTTT	CASNDEGNTIYF
-	TRBV7-2	TRBJ2-3	-	TGTGCCAGCAGCTTAGGGCCCCGGGAAGATACGCAGTATTTT	CASSLGPREDTQYF
TRBD2	TRBV18	TRBJ2-1	-	TGTGCCAGCTCACCACAGGCGGGAGTGGAAATCAATGAGCAGTTCTTC	CASSPQAGVEINEQFF
-	TRBV21-1	TRBJ1-1	-	TGTGCCAGCAGCAACGGGAGGTATTGTTCCTTGAACACTGAAGCTTTCTTT	CASSNGRYCSLNTEAFF
TRBD2	TRBV11-3	TRBJ2-2	-	TGTGCCAGCAGCTTTTCTAGCGGGAGGTTCACCGGGGAGCTGTTTTTT	CASSFSSGRFTGELFF
-	TRBV7-9	TRBJ1-3	-	TGTGCCAGCAGCCCACCAGGGGCCAGCTCTGGAAACACCATATATTTT	CASSPPGASSGNTIYF
-	TRBV5-8	TRBJ1-1	-	TGTGCCAGCAGCTTGGCCGGAGGGTTTGCAGCTTTCTTT	CASSLAGGFAAFF
TRBD1	TRBV18	TRBJ1-6	-	TGTGCCAGCTCACCCGGGCTGAGACAGGGGGCTAGAGATTCACCCCTCCACTTT	CASSPGLRQGARDSPLHF
TRBD2	TRBV7-6	TRBJ2-2	-	TGTGCCAGCAGCCGGGGACTAGCGGGGAAGGCCGGGGAGCTGTTTTTT	CASSRGLAGKAGELFF
TRBD1	TRBV28	TRBJ1-2	-	TGTGCCAGCAGTTCACATCTAGGGGGCAGGGAGAACTATGGCTACACCTTC	CASSSHLGGRENYGYTF
-	TRBV5-6	TRBJ1-1	-	TGTGCCAGCAGCTTGTACGGGACAACCAATTTGGGGACTGAAGCTTTCTTT	CASSLYGTTNLGTEAFF
TRBD1	TRBV5-4	TRBJ1-1	-	TGTGCCAGCAACTTGGACAGGGGAGGCACTGAAGCTTTCTTT	CASNLDRGGTEAFF
-	TRBV5-1	TRBJ2-1	-	TGCGCCAGCACTACTAGCTCCTACAATGAGCAGTTCTTC	CASTTSSYNEQFF
-	TRBV4-3	TRBJ1-6	few	TGCGCCAGCAGCCAAGGCATGGCAAATTCACCCCTCCACTTT	CASSQGMANSPLHF